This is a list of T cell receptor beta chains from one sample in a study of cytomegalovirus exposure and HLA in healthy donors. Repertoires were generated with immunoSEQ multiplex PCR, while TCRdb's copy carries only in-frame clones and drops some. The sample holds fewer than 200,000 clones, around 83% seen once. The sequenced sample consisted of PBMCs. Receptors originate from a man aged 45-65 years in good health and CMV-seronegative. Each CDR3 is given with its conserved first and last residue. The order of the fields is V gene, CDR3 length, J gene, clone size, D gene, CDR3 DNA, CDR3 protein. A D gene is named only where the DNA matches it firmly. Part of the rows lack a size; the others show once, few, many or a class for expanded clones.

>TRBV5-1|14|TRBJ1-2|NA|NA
TGCGCCAGCAGCTGGGGACAACTGGTTGATGGCTACACCTTC
CASSWGQLVDGYTF
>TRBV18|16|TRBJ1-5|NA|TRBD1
TGTGCCAGCTCACCGTCGACAGGGATGGGCAATCAGCCCCAGCATTTT
CASSPSTGMGNQPQHF
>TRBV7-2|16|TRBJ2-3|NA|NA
TGTGCCAGCAGCTCCATAGGAGGGGCTAGCACAGATACGCAGTATTTT
CASSSIGGASTDTQYF
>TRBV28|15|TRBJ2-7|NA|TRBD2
TGTGCCAGCAGTTCATGGACTAGCGGGAGGTACGAGCAGTACTTC
CASSSWTSGRYEQYF
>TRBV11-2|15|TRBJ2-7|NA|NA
TGTGCCAGCAGCTTAAACGGGCAGGGATTCAACGAGCAGTACTTC
CASSLNGQGFNEQYF
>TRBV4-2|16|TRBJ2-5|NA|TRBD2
TGTGCCAGCAGCCAAAGCCGACTAGCGGGAGATGAGACCCAGTACTTC
CASSQSRLAGDETQYF
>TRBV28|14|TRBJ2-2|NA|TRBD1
TGTGCCAGCAGAAGGACAGGGGGCCCCGGGGAGCTGTTTTTT
CASRRTGGPGELFF
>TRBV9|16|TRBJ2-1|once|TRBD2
TGTGCCAGCAGCGCGTTGGCGGGGGGGCCTTACAATGAGCAGTTCTTC
CASSALAGGPYNEQFF
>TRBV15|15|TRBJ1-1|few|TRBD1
TGTGCCACCAGCAGAGTAGACAGGGGAGGCACTGAAGCTTTCTTT
CATSRVDRGGTEAFF
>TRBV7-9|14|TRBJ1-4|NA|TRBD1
TGTGCCAGCAGCTCACAGGGGGCAGATGAAAAACTGTTTTTT
CASSSQGADEKLFF
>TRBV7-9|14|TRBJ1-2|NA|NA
TGTGCCAGCAGCTTAGTCCAGGCGGGGTATGGCTACACCTTC
CASSLVQAGYGYTF
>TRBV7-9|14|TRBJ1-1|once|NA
TGTTCCAGCAGCTTGGGCAGGGTGTATGCTGAAGCTTTCTTT
CSSSLGRVYAEAFF
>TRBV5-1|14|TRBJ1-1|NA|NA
TGCGCCAGCAGCTTGGCCGGTGGGGCTACTGAAGCTTTCTTT
CASSLAGGATEAFF
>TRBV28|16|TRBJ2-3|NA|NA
TGTGCCAGCAGTTTGACGACCGACTTTACCACAGATACGCAGTATTTT
CASSLTTDFTTDTQYF
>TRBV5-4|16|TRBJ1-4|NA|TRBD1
TGTGCCAGCAGCTGGACAGGGGGGGGACCTAATGAAAAACTGTTTTTT
CASSWTGGGPNEKLFF
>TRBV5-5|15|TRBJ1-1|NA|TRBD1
TGTGCCAGCAGCTTGGTGGGACAGGGGTATACTGAAGCTTTCTTT
CASSLVGQGYTEAFF
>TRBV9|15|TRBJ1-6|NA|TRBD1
TGTGCCAGCAGCGCCTACAGGGGTATGGCCTCACCCCTCCACTTT
CASSAYRGMASPLHF
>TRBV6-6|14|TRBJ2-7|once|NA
TGTGCCAGCACCTTTCCTAGCGCGGAAAGCGAGCAGTACTTC
CASTFPSAESEQYF
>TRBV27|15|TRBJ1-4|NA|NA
TGTGCCAGCAGTTTTGTGGGGGGACCTAATGAAAAACTGTTTTTT
CASSFVGGPNEKLFF
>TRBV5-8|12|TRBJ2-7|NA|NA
TGTGCCAGCAGCTTAACTCGTCTCGAGCAGTACTTC
CASSLTRLEQYF
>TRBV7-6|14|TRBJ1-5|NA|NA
TGTGCCAGCAGCTTTAGCGCTATCTCTCAGCCCCAGCATTTT
CASSFSAISQPQHF
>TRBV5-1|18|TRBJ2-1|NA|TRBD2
TGCGCCAGCAGCCCGATCGGGACTAGCGGGAGGGCCAGTGGTGAGCAGTTCTTC
CASSPIGTSGRASGEQFF
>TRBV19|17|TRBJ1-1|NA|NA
TGTGCCAGTAGTATTACTTCGGGGGGGATGCAGAACACTGAAGCTTTCTTT
CASSITSGGMQNTEAFF
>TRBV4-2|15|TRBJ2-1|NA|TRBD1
TGTGCCAGCAGCCCTGACAGGGTTTTAGGTTATGAGCAGTTCTTC
CASSPDRVLGYEQFF
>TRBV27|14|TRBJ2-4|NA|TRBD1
TGTGCCAGCAGCGATAGGGGGCCAAGCAACATTCAGTACTTC
CASSDRGPSNIQYF
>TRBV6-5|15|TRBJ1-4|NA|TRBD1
TGTGCCAGCAGTGACTACAGGGGTACCCTTGGAAAACTGTTTTTT
CASSDYRGTLGKLFF
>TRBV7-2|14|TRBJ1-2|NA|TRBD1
TGTGCCAGCACCCCAGGGGGCCTTAACTATGGCTACACCTTC
CASTPGGLNYGYTF
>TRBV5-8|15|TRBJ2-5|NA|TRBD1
TGTGCCAGCAGCACCCGGGACAGACGCCAAGAGACCCAGTACTTC
CASSTRDRRQETQYF
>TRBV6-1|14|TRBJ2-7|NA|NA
TGTGCCAGCAAGGTTGAGGTCTACGTAACCGAGCAGTACTTC
CASKVEVYVTEQYF
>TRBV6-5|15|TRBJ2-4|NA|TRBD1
TGTGCCAGCAGTTATGGACAGGGGACCAAAAACATTCAGTACTTC
CASSYGQGTKNIQYF
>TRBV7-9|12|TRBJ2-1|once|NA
TGTGCCAGCAGCTCTCCCTCGGGGGAGCAGTTCTTC
CASSSPSGEQFF
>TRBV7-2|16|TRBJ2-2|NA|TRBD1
TGTGCCAGCAGCCGCACAGGGGTTTCAGCAACCGGGGAGCTGTTTTTT
CASSRTGVSATGELFF
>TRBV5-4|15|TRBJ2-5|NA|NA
TGTGCCAGCAGCTTGGCCGGTGGGGGCGGGGAGACCCAGTACTTC
CASSLAGGGGETQYF
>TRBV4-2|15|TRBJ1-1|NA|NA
TGTGCCAGCAGCCAAGATACGGGACTGGGCACTGAAGCTTTCTTT
CASSQDTGLGTEAFF
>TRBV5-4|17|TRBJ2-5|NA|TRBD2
TGTGCCAGCAGCTTGGTACTCGAGAGCGGGGGTCGTGAGACCCAGTACTTC
CASSLVLESGGRETQYF